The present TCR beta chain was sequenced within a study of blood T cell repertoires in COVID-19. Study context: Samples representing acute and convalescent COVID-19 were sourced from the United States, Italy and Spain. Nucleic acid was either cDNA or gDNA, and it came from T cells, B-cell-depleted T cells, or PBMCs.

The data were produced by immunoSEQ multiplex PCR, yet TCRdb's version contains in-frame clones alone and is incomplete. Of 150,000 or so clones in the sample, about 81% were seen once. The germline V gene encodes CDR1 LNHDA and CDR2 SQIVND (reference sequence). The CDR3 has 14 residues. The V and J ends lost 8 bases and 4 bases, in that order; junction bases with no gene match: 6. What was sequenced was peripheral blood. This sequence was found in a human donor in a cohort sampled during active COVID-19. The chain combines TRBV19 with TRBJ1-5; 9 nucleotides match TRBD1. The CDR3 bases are TGTGCCAGTTCCCGGGACAGGGTTAATCAGCCCCAGCATTTT. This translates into CASSRDRVNQPQHF.